This T cell receptor beta chain was sequenced for a study of regulatory dendritic cells for organ transplantation. General study findings and limits: Regulatory dendritic cells appeared to expand memory CD8+ clones less than mature ones.

Worth noting for this clone: Its antigen remains unidentified.

Assay used: immunoSEQ multiplex PCR; TCRdb lists only in-frame clones, some missing. Of approximately 22,000 clones listed, approximately 83% are singletons. Sorted subsets were CFSE-labeled and cultured 4 to 6 days with allogeneic dendritic cells. The CDR3 totals 13 residues. Germline V gene data show CDR1 as MNHEY and CDR2 as SMNVEV (reference sequence). The germline V and J ends were trimmed by 8 bases and 0 bases, with 5 bases remaining between them. Sequencing was performed on naive CD4+ T cells from blood cultured with dendritic cells. Subset described: CD45RA+ naive T cells. This receptor was taken from a human donor in good health. The chain links TRBV27 to TRBJ1-6; D call uncertain. In nucleotides, the CDR3 is TGTGCCAGCGGGCGCTCCTATAATTCACCCCTCCACTTT. Protein sequence: CASGRSYNSPLHF.